The clone carrying this TCR beta chain was seen a few times. As yet, its antigen is unknown. This sample is part of a study of T cell repertoires in cytomegalovirus infection. Using its own MiXCR run on the reads, TCRdb lists one record per CDR3 protein. The sample holds fewer than 950,000 distinct CDR3 sequences, roughly 33% seen once. The CDR3 consists of 15 residues. V was cut by 6 bases and J by 3 bases, with 17 bases left in between. Germline CDR1 is MNHNY and CDR2 is SVGAGI (reference sequence). This chain links TRBV6-6 with TRBJ1-1; no definite D call. Material: cultured CD8+ T cells from PBMCs, obtained from culture after CMV antigen stimulation. The sequence derives from a human donor in good health (CMV status not recorded). Some clones in this sample may be carry-over from other donors' samples. CDR3 nucleotides: TGTGCCAGCAGCCTTCTCAAAAGGTTGGACACTGAAGCTTTCTTT. This sequence encodes CASSLLKRLDTEAFF.